The T cell receptor (beta chain) described here comes from a study of T cell responses to AZD1222 COVID-19 vaccine. Findings of the study overall: Only six AZD1222 recipients tested seropositive at baseline. Of spike-specific TCRs, nearly half reportedly target regions left unmutated in variants. Spike-wide vaccine-associated CD4 TCRs dominated at 160-218 and 743-854.

Sequenced by immunoSEQ multiplex PCR; TCRdb stores in-frame clones only, minus some. The sample yields tens of thousands of clones, over 75% seen once. As concerns this clone: Antigen unknown.

The input for sequencing was peripheral blood, taken 28 days after the second AZD1222 dose. This receptor was identified in an adult who received the AZD1222 COVID-19 vaccine.

DNA for the CDR3: TGCAGCGTTGAAGCGGGGACAGAGACCCAGTACTTC. Its translation: CSVEAGTETQYF. The J gene is TRBJ2-5, the V gene TRBV29-1; TRBD1 or TRBD2 may be the D gene (5 bases each). Germline loops: CDR1 SQVTM, CDR2 ANQGSEA. V lost 1 base and J lost 4, with 7 bases in between. The CDR3 sequence is 12 residues long. The whole variable domain, remainder taken from reference TRBV29-1 and TRBJ2-5, is SAVISQKPSRDICQRGTSLTIQCQVDSQVTMMFWYRQQPGQSLTLIATANQGSEATYESGFVIDKFPISRPNLTFSTLTVSNMSPEDSSIYLCSVEAGTETQYFGPGTRLLVL.